This T cell receptor beta chain was captured in a study of blood T cell repertoires in COVID-19. Across the whole study: COVID-19 samples collected from the United States, Italy and Spain covered acute and convalescent phases. T cells, B-cell-depleted T cells, or PBMCs provided the cDNA or gDNA that served as material.

Clones were read by immunoSEQ multiplex PCR, and TCRdb kept only the in-frame ones, dropping some. The sample records over 350,000 clones, more than 80% being singletons. The germline gives CDR1 SNHLY, CDR2 FYNNEI. There are 13 residues in the CDR3. Trimming took off 0 bases at V and 6 bases at J, with 6 bases between the two ends. The genes are TRBV2 and TRBJ2-1, with TRBD1 as a possible D gene (6 bases). The source of this sequence is a woman aged 25-40 years with active or convalescent COVID-19. The sample consisted of peripheral blood. This chain's CDR3 is CASSEAQGNEQFF. CDR3 in DNA: TGTGCCAGCAGTGAAGCACAGGGCAATGAGCAGTTCTTC.